These 29 T cell receptor beta chains were all obtained from the same sample, sequenced in a study of T-cell reconstitution after alpha-beta-depleted transplantation in children. A library of TCRbeta sequences, prepared with unique molecular identifiers, was generated. Each CDR3 protein gets one entry after TCRdb re-called the PCR reads with MiXCR. The table lists over 15,000 distinct CDR3 sequences, about 7.6% of them singletons. This specimen consisted of PBMCs, mostly from graft donor cells, obtained 60 days after TCRalphabeta/CD19-depleted stem cell transplant. The receptor set was obtained from a boy in the first two years of life who had a stem cell transplant for Wiskott-Aldrich syndrome, so the T cells may come from the graft donor.

This clonotype was observed at least ten times. CDR3 nucleotide sequence: TGTGCCAGCAGCCCGGGACTAGCGGACTACAATGAGCAGTTCTTC. Translating it yields CASSPGLADYNEQFF. The rearrangement links TRBV5-6 to TRBJ2-1, with 11 bases that match TRBD2. Germline loops: CDR1 SGHDT, CDR2 YYEEEE. The CDR3 is 15 amino acids. V shed 4 bases, J shed 3 bases, and the junction held 3 bases outside the gene matches.

This clonotype has at least ten counts. The V gene is TRBV28, the J gene TRBJ1-2; 9 bases map to TRBD1. The V segment lost 6 bases and the J segment 8 bases; nucleotides outside the gene matches: 13. The CDR3 covers 15 residues. Germline assignment: CDR1 MDHEN and CDR2 SYDVKM. The CDR3 nucleotides read TGTGCCAGCAGGGTAGGGGGACAGGGTTGGAAGGGCTACACCTTC. It is translated as CASRVGGQGWKGYTF.

The J gene is TRBJ2-3, the V gene TRBV20-1; TRBD2 matches at 14 bases. This CDR3 region has 15 residues. Germline CDR1 is DFQATT and CDR2 is SNEGSKA (reference sequence). V was clipped by 3 bases and J by 2 bases; unmatched bases: 1. CDR3 sequence: CSARTSGRVTDTQYF. Here the CDR3 DNA reads TGCAGTGCTAGGACTAGCGGGAGGGTCACAGATACGCAGTATTTT.

Regarding this clonotype: One end of the junction fails to match germline, which may point to a read error. The genes are TRBV20-1 and TRBJ2-1, with D unresolved. The CDR3 length is 13 residues. Germline assignment: CDR1 DFQATT and CDR2 SNEGSKA (reference sequence). The CDR3: CSAYGRPYNEQFF. The CDR3 DNA reads as TGCAGTGCATATGGTCGCCCATACAATGAACAGTTCTTC.

The chain has TRBV3-1 and TRBJ2-3; TRBD2 agrees at 9 bases. J was trimmed by 1 base and V by 3 bases; bases with no gene match: 8. The CDR3 is made up of 17 amino acids. CDR1 and CDR2 (germline): LGHDT, YNNKEL (reference sequence). The CDR3: CASSHFRLADRTDTQYF. For the CDR3, the DNA is TGTGCCAGCAGCCATTTTCGACTAGCGGACCGCACAGATACGCAGTATTTT.

Concerning this clonotype itself: A junction end diverges from the germline sequence, so it may reflect a read error. The chain is built from TRBV10-1 and TRBJ2-7; D may match TRBD1 or TRBD2 (6 bases each). Germline assignment: CDR1 WNHNN and CDR2 SYGVQD (reference sequence). There are 11 residues in the CDR3. CDR3 in amino acids: CASSDGGRWVF. CDR3 in DNA: TGCGCCAGCAGTGATGGGGGGCGATGGGTTTTC.

The chain recombines TRBV20-1 with TRBJ2-7, with 9 nucleotides matching TRBD1. The CDR3 is 15 amino acids. CDR1 is DFQATT, CDR2 SNEGSKA, per germline (reference sequence). V trimming: 4 bases; J trimming: 2 bases; junction bases outside the gene matches: 9. CDR3 protein: CSAKPGTGPPYEQYF. In DNA, the CDR3 is TGCAGTGCTAAACCCGGGACAGGGCCCCCCTACGAGCAGTACTTC.

This clonotype was seen repeatedly, ten times or more. CDR3 nucleotides: TGTGCCAGCAGTTTTATCCCTCTCGCATATGGCTACACCTTC. Protein product: CASSFIPLAYGYTF. The rearrangement links TRBV27 to TRBJ1-2, with D unclear. The CDR3 contains 14 residues. Looked up from germline, CDR1 is MNHEY and CDR2 is SMNVEV (reference sequence). The germline V and J ends were trimmed by 3 bases and 5 bases, with 13 bases remaining between them.

The chain couples TRBV4-1 to TRBJ2-2; TRBD2 aligns across 8 bases. CDR3 length: 15 residues. V was clipped by 4 bases and J by 7 bases; unmatched bases: 8. Germline-derived CDR1 and CDR2 are MGHRA and YSYEKL. CDR3 amino acids: CASSRAGVRVGELFF. The CDR3 DNA follows: TGCGCCAGCAGCCGAGCGGGAGTTAGGGTCGGGGAGCTGTTTTTT.

This clonotype was detected a few times. The chain recombines TRBV20-1 with TRBJ2-1; D gene unclear. The germline V gene has CDR1 DFQATT and CDR2 SNEGSKA (reference sequence). This CDR3 has 14 residues. The ends were cut back, 6 bases at V and 6 bases at J, with 18 bases in the middle. The chain's CDR3 is CSARPAPIRNEQFF. In nucleotides, the CDR3 is TGCAGTGCCCGCCCTGCACCTATACGCAATGAGCAGTTCTTC.

Notes on this clonotype: This may be a read error, as it is one base from a much larger clone. The chain links TRBV6-5 to TRBJ2-3, with a tentative D call TRBD2 (5 bases). CDR1 and CDR2 (germline): MNHEY, SVGAGI. CDR3 size: 14 residues. CDR3 amino acids: CASSYTSSTDAQYF. For the CDR3, the DNA is TGTGCCAGCAGTTACACTTCTAGCACAGATGCGCAGTATTTT.

CDR3 in amino acids: CATSDSPGSGNEQYF. The CDR3 nucleotides read TGTGCCACCAGTGATTCACCTGGGTCGGGAAACGAGCAGTACTTC. The J gene is TRBJ2-7, the V gene TRBV24-1; weak D call: TRBD2 (5 bases). Germline V gene data show CDR1 as KGHDR and CDR2 as SFDVKD. The CDR3 is 15 amino acids. Trimming took 2 bases from V and 5 from J, leaving 15 bases between them.

The count of this clonotype is one. The chain couples TRBV20-1 to TRBJ1-2; a weak D match, TRBD1 (5 bases). CDR3 length: 11 residues. The V end was cut by 6 bases, the J end by 3 bases, with 8 bases between. Germline CDR1 reads DFQATT; CDR2 reads SNEGSKA (reference sequence). The CDR3 coding sequence is TGCAGTGCCGGGACGGACTATGGCTACACCTTC. Protein sequence: CSAGTDYGYTF.

This clonotype is medium-sized within its sample. The rearrangement joins TRBV7-2 to TRBJ2-2, with 7 bases lining up with TRBD1. Per the germline V gene, CDR1 is SGHTA and CDR2 is FQGNSA. The CDR3 has 15 residues. After removal of 5 bases from V and 4 bases from J, the junction contained 7 bases not matched to a gene. The CDR3 reads CASSATTGFTGELFF. The CDR3 DNA is TGTGCCAGCAGCGCAACGACAGGGTTCACCGGGGAGCTGTTTTTT.

This clonotype was recorded many times. V and J are TRBV7-9 and TRBJ1-1, with a weak D call TRBD1 (5 bases). This CDR3 comprises 16 residues. CDR1 SEHNR and CDR2 FQNEAQ come from the germline V gene (reference sequence). The V end lost 2 bases, the J end lost 3 bases, and 16 bases lay between the germline ends. The CDR3 DNA follows: TGTGCCAGCAGCTTAAGGGTTGGGGGAGGGGACACTGAAGCTTTCTTT. Translated, it gives CASSLRVGGGDTEAFF.

This clonotype was counted at least ten times. The chain has TRBV14 and TRBJ2-5, with a possible D match to TRBD1 (5 bases). Between the trimmed V and J ends, which lost 1 base and 5 bases, there was a span of 20 bases. The CDR3 sequence is 17 residues long. Germline V gives CDR1 SGHDN, CDR2 FVKESK. The CDR3 spells CASSQAPAGSMSETQYF. CDR3 nucleotide sequence: TGTGCCAGCAGCCAAGCCCCGGCAGGGTCCATGTCGGAGACCCAGTACTTC.

This clonotype was detected ten times or more. The chain combines TRBV10-1 with TRBJ1-1; D is ambiguous. Germline V CDR1 and CDR2: WNHNN, SYGVQD (reference sequence). The V end lost 3 bases, the J end lost 2 bases, and 4 bases lay between the germline ends. This CDR3 spans 12 amino acids. The CDR3 is CASSDPNTEAFF. CDR3 DNA: TGCGCCAGCAGTGACCCAAACACTGAAGCTTTCTTT.

This clonotype was found many times. This chain links TRBV2 with TRBJ2-7; D is undetermined. The CDR3 consists of 13 residues. V was clipped by 6 bases and J by 2 bases, with 11 bases between them. The germline V gene has CDR1 SNHLY and CDR2 FYNNEI. CDR3 nucleotides: TGTGCCAGCAGGGTCGGACGCGCCTACGAGCAGTACTTC. Its protein product is CASRVGRAYEQYF.

In its sample, this clonotype was seen many times. The chain is built from TRBV6-5 and TRBJ2-7; TRBD1 aligns across 10 bases. From germline, CDR1 is MNHEY and CDR2 SVGAGI. With V trimmed by 2 bases and J by 5 bases, 6 bases remained unmatched. The CDR3 length is 15 residues. The CDR3 protein is CASSYAGTGDHEQYF. As DNA, the CDR3 is TGTGCCAGCAGTTACGCTGGGACAGGGGACCACGAGCAGTACTTC.

By share, this clonotype counts as medium-sized. The rearrangement links TRBV29-1 to TRBJ2-1; possible D gene TRBD1, 5 bases. The germline V and J ends were trimmed by 7 bases and 0 bases, with 10 bases remaining between them. CDR3 length: 13 residues. Germline V gives CDR1 SQVTM, CDR2 ANQGSEA. Here the CDR3 DNA reads TGCAGCGGAGAAGGACACTCCTACAATGAGCAGTTCTTC. Its translation is CSGEGHSYNEQFF.

This clonotype was seen many times. This chain connects TRBV12-3 or TRBV12-4 to TRBJ1-1; 10 nucleotides match TRBD1. The trim removed 4 bases at V and 4 bases at J, leaving 6 bases unmatched. This CDR3 comprises 15 residues. The CDR3 spells CASSSQTGGLTEAFF. The CDR3 DNA follows: TGTGCCAGCAGTTCCCAGACAGGGGGCCTCACTGAAGCTTTCTTT.

By sample fraction, this clonotype is medium-sized. This chain connects TRBV28 to TRBJ1-4; 9 nucleotides align to TRBD1. CDR3 size: 14 residues. Germline CDR1 is MDHEN and CDR2 is SYDVKM. The trim removed 6 bases at V and 8 bases at J, leaving 7 bases unmatched. CDR3 nucleotides: TGTGCCAGCAGCGGGGGACAGGGATACGAAAAACTGTTTTTT. It encodes CASSGGQGYEKLFF.

As to this clonotype: Germline and junction disagree at one end, which may indicate a read error. J is TRBJ2-3 and V is TRBV5-1; TRBD2 matches at 7 bases. CDR1 is SGHRS and CDR2 is YFSETQ in the germline V gene. The CDR3 covers 16 residues. CDR3 DNA: TGCGCCAGCAGCACACTCTTTGCGGGAGCCACAGATGCGCAGTATTTT. It codes for CASSTLFAGATDAQYF. Based on the CDR3 plus reference TRBV5-1 and TRBJ2-3, the full variable domain is KAGVTQTPRYLIKTRGQQVTLSCSPISGHRSVSWYQQTPGQGLQFLFEYFSETQRNKGNFPGRFSGRQFSNSRSEMNVSTLELGDSALYLCASSTLFAGATDAQYFGPGTRLTVL.

This clonotype was observed many times. A junction boundary mismatches the germline segment, possibly from a read error. Written as DNA, the CDR3 is TGTGCCAGCAATTTACAGGGAGTAAGGACTGAAGCTTTCTTT. This translates into CASNLQGVRTEAFF. This chain uses TRBV28 with TRBJ1-1; a weak D match, TRBD1 (6 bases). CDR3 length: 14 residues. The germline V gene encodes CDR1 MDHEN and CDR2 SYDVKM.

This clonotype is labeled as medium-sized. The chain uses TRBV28 and TRBJ2-7; TRBD1 aligns across 10 bases. This CDR3 region has 16 residues. Looked up from germline, CDR1 is MDHEN and CDR2 is SYDVKM. Losses at the gene ends were 7 bases for V and 6 bases for J; bases not matched to a gene: 15. CDR3 nucleotides: TGTGCCAGCACCCGGCTCCCGGGACAGGGGAGTACCGAGCAGTACTTC. Translating it yields CASTRLPGQGSTEQYF.

Ten or more counts support this clonotype. V usage is TRBV20-1 and J usage is TRBJ2-7; perhaps TRBD2 as D (5 bases). V gave up 5 bases and J gave up 5 bases, with 19 bases separating them. The V gene's germline CDR1 is DFQATT and CDR2 SNEGSKA (reference sequence). CDR3 length equals 14 residues. CDR3 coding DNA: TGCAGTGCTGGAGGCCACGGGGTAATCCACGAGCAGTACTTC. Translating gives CSAGGHGVIHEQYF.

This chain links TRBV10-2 with TRBJ2-3; TRBD1 or TRBD2 may be the D gene (6 bases each). Germline V gives CDR1 WSHSY, CDR2 SAAADI. This CDR3 contains 15 residues. The V end was cut by 4 bases, the J end by 4 bases, with 15 bases between. CDR3 sequence (DNA): TGCGCCAGCAGTGGGGGGGCAGGGGTGTCAGATACGCAGTATTTT. This sequence encodes CASSGGAGVSDTQYF.

In this sample, this clonotype turned up many times. The chain employs TRBV10-3 and TRBJ2-5; 10 bases fit TRBD1. Germline CDR1 ENHRY, CDR2 SYGVKD. CDR3 size: 13 residues. The V and J ends lost 10 bases and 5 bases, in that order; junction bases with no gene match: 7. The CDR3 bases are TGTGCCACCCGACAGGGGGCGCCGGAGACCCAGTACTTC. Translated: CATRQGAPETQYF.

This clonotype is medium-sized in the sample. The chain combines TRBV4-3 with TRBJ1-4; D perhaps matches TRBD1 (6 bases). The CDR3 spans 14 residues. The V and J ends lost 4 bases and 5 bases respectively, with 11 bases between them. Looked up from germline, CDR1 is LGHNA and CDR2 is YSLEER. The CDR3 region has the DNA TGCGCCAGCAGCCTAGGGCAGGGGAATGAAAAACTGTTTTTT. Encoded protein: CASSLGQGNEKLFF.